Each of the 20 T cell receptor beta chains below was sequenced from the same sample in a study of cytomegalovirus exposure and HLA in healthy donors. Profiled with immunoSEQ multiplex PCR; TCRdb holds only in-frame clones, not every one. The repertoire holds 240,000 or so clones, about 86% seen once, with 0.95% to 1.5% in the top ten. Sequencing was done on a sample of PBMCs. These receptor sequences come from a woman in her 30s in good health and CMV-seropositive.

The chain uses TRBV18 and TRBJ1-4; no firm D call. There are 14 residues in the CDR3. V gave up 3 bases and J gave up 4 bases, with 9 bases separating them. CDR1 and CDR2 from the germline V gene are KGHSH and LQKENI. The CDR3 reads CASSPRGRNEKLFF. CDR3 nucleotide sequence: TGTGCCAGCTCACCGCGGGGTCGTAATGAAAAACTGTTTTTT.

This clone showed up just a few times. V usage is TRBV6-6 and J usage is TRBJ1-5; 8 nucleotides align to TRBD1. Germline trimming cut 6 bases from V and 1 base from J; bases unmatched to any gene: 5. Germline CDR1 and CDR2: MNHNY and SVGAGI (reference sequence). The CDR3 has 15 amino acids. The CDR3 is CASRPGQASNQPQHF. The CDR3 nucleotides are TGTGCCAGCAGGCCGGGACAGGCGAGCAATCAGCCCCAGCATTTT.

This clone was observed once. The rearrangement links TRBV6-1 to TRBJ2-1; 12 bases map to TRBD2. The germline gives CDR1 MNHNS, CDR2 SASEGT. Losses at the gene ends were 5 bases for V and 6 bases for J; bases not matched to a gene: 5. This CDR3 has 15 residues. CDR3 sequence: CASSLTSGSVNEQFF. The CDR3 region has the DNA TGTGCCAGCAGTCTGACTAGCGGGAGCGTCAATGAGCAGTTCTTC.

This chain connects TRBV4-2 to TRBJ2-5; 7 bases fit TRBD2. After removal of 0 bases from V and 4 bases from J, the junction contained 5 bases not matched to a gene. The length of the CDR3 is 15 residues. From germline, CDR1 is LGHNA and CDR2 YNFKEQ. CDR3 residues: CASSQDSGLRETQYF. The CDR3 nucleotides are TGTGCCAGCAGCCAAGATAGCGGGCTCCGAGAGACCCAGTACTTC.

The chain uses TRBV28 and TRBJ1-1, with D perhaps matching TRBD1 (5 bases). V was pared by 5 bases and J by 11 bases, with 15 bases between. Germline V gives CDR1 MDHEN, CDR2 SYDVKM. The CDR3 totals 12 residues. The CDR3, as DNA: TGTGCCAGCAGTGGGGGGGGAGTTTGGGCTTTCTTT. This encodes CASSGGGVWAFF.

The chain employs TRBV27 and TRBJ2-7; tentative D call: TRBD2 (5 bases). This CDR3 has 14 residues. CDR1 MNHEY and CDR2 SMNVEV come from the germline V gene (reference sequence). The ends were cut back, 2 bases at V and 11 bases at J, with 19 bases in the middle. The CDR3 loop reads CASSLSSSLPMEYF. The CDR3 region has the DNA TGTGCCAGCAGTTTAAGCTCTAGCCTTCCGATGGAGTACTTC.

This chain links TRBV27 with TRBJ1-2; D possibly corresponds to TRBD1 (5 bases). The length of the CDR3 is 11 residues. V was clipped by 7 bases and J by 5 bases, with 8 bases between them. The V gene's germline CDR1 is MNHEY and CDR2 SMNVEV (reference sequence). The CDR3 here is CASNGGYGYTF. The CDR3 nucleotides read TGTGCCAGCAACGGGGGGTATGGCTACACCTTC.

The J gene is TRBJ2-7, the V gene TRBV15; 14 nucleotides agree with TRBD2. The ends lost 0 bases at V and 4 bases at J; junction bases unmatched: 14. The CDR3 is 20 amino acids. Looked up from germline, CDR1 is LNHNV and CDR2 is YYDKDF (reference sequence). CDR3 amino acids: CATSRDPIGTSGRRRYEQYF. CDR3 DNA sequence: TGTGCCACCAGCAGAGACCCAATCGGGACTAGCGGGAGACGAAGGTACGAGCAGTACTTC. Variable domain in full (rest from reference TRBV15 and TRBJ2-7): DAMVIQNPRYQVTQFGKPVTLSCSQTLNHNVMYWYQQKSSQAPKLLFHYYDKDFNNEADTPDNFQSRRPNTSFCFLDIRSPGLGDTAMYLCATSRDPIGTSGRRRYEQYFGPGTRLTVT.

The chain uses TRBV27 and TRBJ2-7; D perhaps matches TRBD2 (6 bases). V dropped 8 bases and J dropped 3 bases, with 14 bases sitting between them. Per germline, CDR1 MNHEY and CDR2 SMNVEV (reference sequence). The CDR3 is made up of 13 amino acids. CDR3 nucleotides: TGTGCCAGCGGGTTTTTGACTAGCTACGAGCAGTACTTC. As protein: CASGFLTSYEQYF.

V and J are TRBV5-1 and TRBJ2-7, with D possibly TRBD1 on 5 matching bases. V lost 0 bases, J lost 2 bases, and 12 bases lay in between. Germline CDR1 SGHRS, CDR2 YFSETQ. CDR3 length: 15 amino acids. The CDR3 is CASSLEGVRAYEQYF. DNA of the CDR3: TGCGCCAGCAGCTTGGAAGGGGTAAGGGCCTACGAGCAGTACTTC.

The J gene is TRBJ2-2, the V gene TRBV2, with D possibly TRBD2 on 6 matching bases. Germline V lookup: CDR1 SNHLY, CDR2 FYNNEI. The CDR3 has 15 amino acids. V lost 2 bases to trimming and J lost 7 bases, with 14 bases between them. The CDR3 sequence: CASSEWPSADGELFF. In DNA, the CDR3 is TGTGCCAGCAGTGAATGGCCTAGCGCAGACGGGGAGCTGTTTTTT.

V usage is TRBV11-3 and J usage is TRBJ2-7, with D uncertain. CDR3 size: 13 residues. CDR1 SGHNT and CDR2 YENEEA come from the germline V gene. V was cut by 2 bases and J by 0 bases, with 5 bases left in between. CDR3 protein: CASSLISSYEQYF. CDR3 coding DNA: TGTGCCAGCAGCTTAATTAGCTCCTACGAGCAGTACTTC.

This clone was seen only a few times. This chain joins TRBV7-8 and TRBJ2-7, with TRBD2 matching over 7 bases. V shed 5 bases, J shed 6 bases, and the junction held 4 bases outside the gene matches. Germline V gives CDR1 SGHVS, CDR2 FQNEAQ. The CDR3 extends over 12 amino acids. This CDR3 reads CASSERTSEQYF. The CDR3 bases are TGTGCCAGCAGCGAACGGACTAGCGAGCAGTACTTC.

This clone was picked up one time. The gene calls are TRBV30 and TRBJ1-5, with D maybe TRBD1 (6 bases). Per germline, CDR1 GTSNPN and CDR2 SVGIG (reference sequence). The CDR3 sequence is 17 residues long. The V end was cut by 0 bases, the J end by 1 base, with 16 bases between. Here the CDR3 DNA reads TGTGCCTGGAGTGTATTTGGGGGGGCGACGAGCAATCAGCCCCAGCATTTT. It codes for CAWSVFGGATSNQPQHF.

This chain links TRBV4-2 with TRBJ2-1, with 9 nucleotides matching TRBD2. The CDR3 runs 16 residues. Germline assignment: CDR1 LGHNA and CDR2 YNFKEQ. V gave up 0 bases and J gave up 4 bases; unmatched junction bases: 4. The CDR3 DNA follows: TGTGCCAGCAGCCAAGAAACTAGCGGGTATTACAATGAGCAGTTCTTC. Translated: CASSQETSGYYNEQFF.

This clone was picked up one time. The chain uses TRBV7-3 and TRBJ2-1, with D perhaps matching TRBD1 (6 bases). The CDR3 is 16 amino acids. Germline V lookup: CDR1 SGHTA, CDR2 FQGTGA. Deletions cut 6 bases from V and 3 bases from J, with 18 bases between. This chain's CDR3 is CASSGGGQYNYNEQFF. For the CDR3, the DNA is TGTGCCAGCAGTGGAGGCGGACAGTACAACTACAATGAGCAGTTCTTC.

V gene TRBV11-2 combines with J gene TRBJ2-5, with TRBD1 matching over 10 bases. Losses at the gene ends were 1 base for V and 4 bases for J; bases not matched to a gene: 6. Germline CDR1 is SGHAT and CDR2 is FQNNGV. The CDR3 is made up of 16 amino acids. CDR3 residues: CASSLALRTGGETQYF. CDR3 nucleotides: TGTGCCAGCAGCTTAGCGTTGAGGACAGGGGGAGAGACCCAGTACTTC.

A single count supports this clone. The junction does not match germline at one end; this may be a read error. The rearrangement uses TRBV13 and TRBJ2-1, with a tentative D call TRBD1 (5 bases). Germline CDR1 is PRHDT and CDR2 is FYEKMQ (reference sequence). CDR3 size: 15 residues. CDR3 protein: CASSLAWGLKNEQFF. CDR3 sequence (DNA): TGTGCCAGCAGTTTAGCCTGGGGCCTAAAGAATGAGCAGTTCTTC.

The rearrangement uses TRBV5-4 and TRBJ2-5; TRBD2 agrees at 9 bases. The CDR3 spans 17 residues. Looked up from germline, CDR1 is SGHNT and CDR2 is YYREEE (reference sequence). V lost 1 base to trimming and J lost 5 bases; unmatched junction nucleotides: 12. The CDR3 here is CASSLPSAGGMTETQYF. Here the CDR3 DNA reads TGTGCCAGCAGCTTGCCTTCGGCGGGAGGGATGACGGAGACCCAGTACTTC.

The rearrangement joins TRBV4-1 to TRBJ2-5; weak D call: TRBD1 (6 bases). CDR3 length: 17 residues. Germline values: CDR1 MGHRA, CDR2 YSYEKL. Trimming cost V 1 base and J 4 bases, with 19 bases left between them. The CDR3 DNA reads TGCGCCAGCAGCCAAGTTGGGGGCGCCGTTCTTAGAGAGACCCAGTACTTC. Its translation: CASSQVGGAVLRETQYF.